This is a list of T cell receptor beta chains from one sample in a study of cytotoxic CD8 clonotypes in ibrutinib-treated CLL. TCRdb's copy holds only in-frame clones and misses some; the assay was immunoSEQ multiplex PCR. Counted here are about 200,000 clones, 70% occurring once; the ten biggest clones make up approximately 6.3%. This specimen was PBMCs, taken after 12 months of ibrutinib treatment. Receptors originate from a human donor with chronic lymphocytic leukemia. Each CDR3 is given with its conserved first and last residue. The order of the fields is V gene, J gene, D gene, clone size, CDR3 DNA, CDR3 protein. The D gene is left open where the match is weak. Where a row states a size, it is once, few, many or the class of an expanded clone; other rows omit it.

v_gene: TRBV6-6
j_gene: TRBJ1-1
d_gene: NA
abundance: NA
CDR3nt: TGTGCCAGCAGTTACGGGACACGTATGAACACTGAAGCTTTCTTT
CDR3aa: CASSYGTRMNTEAFF

v_gene: TRBV18
j_gene: TRBJ2-3
d_gene: NA
abundance: NA
CDR3nt: TGTGCCAGCTCAGCTCGCCAAGATACGCAGTATTTT
CDR3aa: CASSARQDTQYF

v_gene: TRBV28
j_gene: TRBJ1-1
d_gene: TRBD1
abundance: NA
CDR3nt: TGTGCCAGCAATGTACAGGGGTTATATTTGGCTGAAGCTTTCTTT
CDR3aa: CASNVQGLYLAEAFF

v_gene: TRBV10-1
j_gene: TRBJ2-1
d_gene: TRBD2
abundance: NA
CDR3nt: TGCGCCAGCAGCTATCATAGCGGGACTGAGCAGTTCTTC
CDR3aa: CASSYHSGTEQFF

v_gene: TRBV2
j_gene: TRBJ1-2
d_gene: NA
abundance: NA
CDR3nt: TGTGCCAGCAGGCTAAGGGGGGGCCTTGGCTACACCTTC
CDR3aa: CASRLRGGLGYTF

v_gene: TRBV4-1
j_gene: TRBJ1-6
d_gene: NA
abundance: NA
CDR3nt: TGCGCCAGCAGGAGAGGAGGAACCTATAATTCACCCCTCCACTTT
CDR3aa: CASRRGGTYNSPLHF

v_gene: TRBV11-2
j_gene: TRBJ1-1
d_gene: NA
abundance: NA
CDR3nt: TGTGCCAGCAGCCATCCTACAGGGTTCGGGAACACTGAAGCTTTCTTT
CDR3aa: CASSHPTGFGNTEAFF

v_gene: TRBV6-5
j_gene: TRBJ2-7
d_gene: NA
abundance: NA
CDR3nt: TGTGCCAGCAGTTTAAAGGTTTGGGGCAGAGACTACGAGCAGTACTTC
CDR3aa: CASSLKVWGRDYEQYF

v_gene: TRBV2
j_gene: TRBJ1-1
d_gene: NA
abundance: few
CDR3nt: TGTGCCAGCCGTCGGGGGGTGGACACTGAAGCTTTCTTT
CDR3aa: CASRRGVDTEAFF

v_gene: TRBV21-1
j_gene: TRBJ1-5
d_gene: NA
abundance: NA
CDR3nt: TGTGCCAGCACCGCCGGGAGCTGGAATCAGCCCCAGCATTTT
CDR3aa: CASTAGSWNQPQHF

v_gene: TRBV5-6
j_gene: TRBJ2-2
d_gene: NA
abundance: NA
CDR3nt: TGTGCCAGCAGCTTGGGGTTTTTAGGCCCCGGGGAGCTGTTTTTT
CDR3aa: CASSLGFLGPGELFF

v_gene: TRBV28
j_gene: TRBJ2-3
d_gene: TRBD2
abundance: NA
CDR3nt: TGTGCCAGCAGCGCCCGTGGGACTAGCGGGATATATACGCAGTATTTT
CDR3aa: CASSARGTSGIYTQYF

v_gene: TRBV30
j_gene: TRBJ1-3
d_gene: NA
abundance: few
CDR3nt: TGTGCCTGGACGCGCTTTACTGGAAACACCATATATTTT
CDR3aa: CAWTRFTGNTIYF

v_gene: TRBV7-2
j_gene: TRBJ2-5
d_gene: TRBD2
abundance: few
CDR3nt: TGTGCCAGCAGCGCTTGGACTAGCGGGAGGGCGGGAGAGACCCAGTACTTC
CDR3aa: CASSAWTSGRAGETQYF

v_gene: TRBV29-1
j_gene: TRBJ1-1
d_gene: NA
abundance: NA
CDR3nt: TGCAGCGTTGAGTCTTTCACTGAAGCTTTCTTT
CDR3aa: CSVESFTEAFF

v_gene: TRBV30
j_gene: TRBJ2-5
d_gene: TRBD2
abundance: NA
CDR3nt: TGTGCCTGCCTTTCTTCTAGCGGGGTCGAGACCCAGTACTTC
CDR3aa: CACLSSSGVETQYF

v_gene: TRBV11-2
j_gene: TRBJ2-3
d_gene: NA
abundance: NA
CDR3nt: TGTGCCAGCAGCCCGTGGGCTCTAGGCACAGATACGCAGTATTTT
CDR3aa: CASSPWALGTDTQYF

v_gene: TRBV7-6
j_gene: TRBJ2-7
d_gene: TRBD1
abundance: NA
CDR3nt: TGTGCCAGCAGCTTCGGGACAGGGGGCTTGTACGAGCAGTACTTC
CDR3aa: CASSFGTGGLYEQYF

v_gene: TRBV5-1
j_gene: TRBJ1-1
d_gene: NA
abundance: NA
CDR3nt: TGCGCCAGCAGCTTTCCATCGGACACTGAAGCTTTCTTT
CDR3aa: CASSFPSDTEAFF

v_gene: TRBV28
j_gene: TRBJ1-2
d_gene: NA
abundance: NA
CDR3nt: TGTGCCAGCAGTTTATGGGGCTATGGCTACACCTTC
CDR3aa: CASSLWGYGYTF

v_gene: TRBV4-1
j_gene: TRBJ1-1
d_gene: TRBD1
abundance: NA
CDR3nt: TGCGCCAGCAGCCAAGGAGGGACAGGGAGGACTGAAGCTTTCTTT
CDR3aa: CASSQGGTGRTEAFF

v_gene: TRBV19
j_gene: TRBJ1-5
d_gene: NA
abundance: NA
CDR3nt: TGTGCCAGTATTGGATATAGCAATCAGCCCCAGCATTTT
CDR3aa: CASIGYSNQPQHF

v_gene: TRBV18
j_gene: TRBJ1-1
d_gene: TRBD1
abundance: once
CDR3nt: TGTGCCAGCTCACCCCGACAGGGGAACACTGAAGCTTTCTTT
CDR3aa: CASSPRQGNTEAFF

v_gene: TRBV4-1
j_gene: TRBJ2-3
d_gene: NA
abundance: NA
CDR3nt: TGCGCCAGCAGCCCGGTGGGGGCCCTGGCAGATACGCAGTATTTT
CDR3aa: CASSPVGALADTQYF

v_gene: TRBV4-1
j_gene: TRBJ2-1
d_gene: NA
abundance: NA
CDR3nt: TGCGCCAGCAGCCAAGGGGGCACCAGGACGTTCTTC
CDR3aa: CASSQGGTRTFF

v_gene: TRBV9
j_gene: TRBJ1-3
d_gene: NA
abundance: NA
CDR3nt: TGTGCCAGCAGCCCCACAAACGGGATCGGGGGCCGGGGAAACACCATATATTTT
CDR3aa: CASSPTNGIGGRGNTIYF

v_gene: TRBV30
j_gene: TRBJ1-1
d_gene: NA
abundance: few
CDR3nt: TGTGCCTGTCACAGGGTGGGAGCTTTCTTT
CDR3aa: CACHRVGAFF

v_gene: TRBV6-5
j_gene: TRBJ1-1
d_gene: NA
abundance: once
CDR3nt: TGTGCCAGCACTTCCGGACAGAACACTGAAGCTTTCTTT
CDR3aa: CASTSGQNTEAFF

v_gene: TRBV7-9
j_gene: TRBJ1-1
d_gene: NA
abundance: NA
CDR3nt: TGTGCCAGCAGCTTAGCCACGAACACTGAAGCTTTCTTT
CDR3aa: CASSLATNTEAFF

v_gene: TRBV4-3
j_gene: TRBJ2-1
d_gene: TRBD1
abundance: NA
CDR3nt: TGCGCCAGCAGCCAGGGACAGGGGGTCTTTGGGAATGAGCAGTTCTTC
CDR3aa: CASSQGQGVFGNEQFF

v_gene: TRBV6-5
j_gene: TRBJ2-2
d_gene: TRBD2
abundance: NA
CDR3nt: TGTGCCAGCAAGAGCGGGGTTCACACCGGGGAGCTGTTTTTT
CDR3aa: CASKSGVHTGELFF

v_gene: TRBV29-1
j_gene: TRBJ1-3
d_gene: NA
abundance: NA
CDR3nt: TGCAGCGTTGAGGGGGTCGACTCTGGAAACACCATATATTTT
CDR3aa: CSVEGVDSGNTIYF

v_gene: TRBV11-3
j_gene: TRBJ2-2
d_gene: NA
abundance: NA
CDR3nt: TGTGCCAGCAGCCGTAATTCGCAGCTATCCCGGGAGCTGTTTTTT
CDR3aa: CASSRNSQLSRELFF

v_gene: TRBV29-1
j_gene: TRBJ1-2
d_gene: TRBD1
abundance: NA
CDR3nt: TGCAGCGGGGGGTTCACGACAGGGAAAGGAAGCTATGGCTACACCTTC
CDR3aa: CSGGFTTGKGSYGYTF

v_gene: TRBV6-5
j_gene: TRBJ2-7
d_gene: NA
abundance: few
CDR3nt: TGTGCCAGCAGTTACTCAGCCCAGGTCAGCTCCTACGAGCAGTACTTC
CDR3aa: CASSYSAQVSSYEQYF

v_gene: TRBV19
j_gene: TRBJ2-7
d_gene: NA
abundance: NA
CDR3nt: TGTGCCAGTAGTCTCCGGGACGGTCCCTACGAGCAGTACTTC
CDR3aa: CASSLRDGPYEQYF

v_gene: TRBV7-9
j_gene: TRBJ2-2
d_gene: NA
abundance: few
CDR3nt: TGTGCCAGCAGCTTACCCGAGGCGCCGATGGAGCTGTTTTTT
CDR3aa: CASSLPEAPMELFF

v_gene: TRBV30
j_gene: TRBJ2-7
d_gene: TRBD1
abundance: NA
CDR3nt: TGTGCCTGGAGTGAGGACAGGGCCTCCTACGAGCAGTACTTC
CDR3aa: CAWSEDRASYEQYF

v_gene: TRBV9
j_gene: TRBJ2-7
d_gene: NA
abundance: NA
CDR3nt: TGTGCCAGCAGCAAGCAGGGGAGCTCCTACGAGCAGTACTTC
CDR3aa: CASSKQGSSYEQYF

v_gene: TRBV5-1
j_gene: TRBJ1-2
d_gene: NA
abundance: NA
CDR3nt: TGCGCCAGCCTAGGCGGCGGAGAATATGGCTACACCTTC
CDR3aa: CASLGGGEYGYTF

v_gene: TRBV9
j_gene: TRBJ1-6
d_gene: NA
abundance: NA
CDR3nt: TGTGCCAGCAGCGGACCATCGTCGATTACTTCACCCCTCCACTTT
CDR3aa: CASSGPSSITSPLHF

v_gene: TRBV14
j_gene: TRBJ2-7
d_gene: NA
abundance: NA
CDR3nt: TGTGCCAGCAGCCAAAGGACAGATCTTTACGAGCAGTACTTC
CDR3aa: CASSQRTDLYEQYF

v_gene: TRBV19
j_gene: TRBJ1-6
d_gene: TRBD1
abundance: few
CDR3nt: TGTGCCAGTAGTACCCTCGGGACAGGGAATTCACCCCTCCACTTT
CDR3aa: CASSTLGTGNSPLHF

v_gene: TRBV19
j_gene: TRBJ1-6
d_gene: NA
abundance: NA
CDR3nt: TGTGCCAGTAGTCCACAGGGTCCAGACCTCCACTTT
CDR3aa: CASSPQGPDLHF

v_gene: TRBV12-5
j_gene: TRBJ1-1
d_gene: NA
abundance: once
CDR3nt: TGTGCTAGTGGTTTCGGTGGTGAAGCTTTCTTT
CDR3aa: CASGFGGEAFF

v_gene: TRBV29-1
j_gene: TRBJ2-3
d_gene: TRBD2
abundance: NA
CDR3nt: TGCAGCGTCCTAGCGGGAGGCAACCCAGATACGCAGTATTTT
CDR3aa: CSVLAGGNPDTQYF

v_gene: TRBV5-6
j_gene: TRBJ1-1
d_gene: TRBD1
abundance: NA
CDR3nt: TGTGCCAGCAGCTTGGACAGGGGCGTTAAGAACACTGAAGCTTTCTTT
CDR3aa: CASSLDRGVKNTEAFF

v_gene: TRBV30
j_gene: TRBJ2-3
d_gene: NA
abundance: NA
CDR3nt: TGTGCCTGGAGTGGTCCGACAGGTACGAGCACAGATACGCAGTATTTT
CDR3aa: CAWSGPTGTSTDTQYF

v_gene: TRBV6-1
j_gene: TRBJ1-2
d_gene: NA
abundance: NA
CDR3nt: TGTGCCAGCAGTGAACCTGGGTATGGCTACACCTTC
CDR3aa: CASSEPGYGYTF

v_gene: TRBV29-1
j_gene: TRBJ1-5
d_gene: TRBD1
abundance: NA
CDR3nt: TGCAGCGTTGAAATATCGACAGGGCTTCCCCAGCATTTT
CDR3aa: CSVEISTGLPQHF

v_gene: TRBV7-6
j_gene: TRBJ1-4
d_gene: NA
abundance: NA
CDR3nt: TGTGCCAGCAGCCACCCCCCCGGTGGCAAGACGAATGAAAAACTGTTTTTT
CDR3aa: CASSHPPGGKTNEKLFF

v_gene: TRBV13
j_gene: TRBJ2-7
d_gene: NA
abundance: NA
CDR3nt: TGTGCCAGCAGCTTACCCCCCATGCAGGGGCCCTACGAGCAGTACTTC
CDR3aa: CASSLPPMQGPYEQYF

v_gene: TRBV18
j_gene: TRBJ2-3
d_gene: NA
abundance: NA
CDR3nt: TGTGCCAGCTCACCACCCACCGCGGGCGGAGAAGATACGCAGTATTTT
CDR3aa: CASSPPTAGGEDTQYF